Sequencing of this TCR beta chain was carried out in a study of T-cell reconstitution after alpha-beta-depleted transplantation in children. Preparation of the TCRbeta library involved a method that used unique molecular identifiers. In TCRdb, the PCR reads were re-called with MiXCR into one record per CDR3 protein. The sample holds 170,000 or so distinct CDR3 sequences; about 6.4% are singletons and the top ten take around 3.1%. This clonotype appeared many times. The CDR3 has 14 residues. The V gene lost 5 bases and the J gene lost 4 bases, with 14 bases spanning the gap. The chain carries TRBV12-3 or TRBV12-4 and TRBJ1-2; D possibly corresponds to TRBD1 (5 bases). The material sequenced was PBMCs from the stem cell graft donor, taken from the stem cell graft. The clonotype was recovered from a human donor who donated a stem cell graft to a child with Wiskott-Aldrich syndrome. The CDR3 DNA reads TGTGCCAGCAGTCCAGGGTTCTTAGGCTATGGCTACACCTTC. This translates into CASSPGFLGYGYTF.